This T cell receptor beta chain was documented in a study of blood T cell repertoires in COVID-19. Study summary: Sites across the United States, Italy and Spain contributed samples from acute and convalescent COVID-19. The cDNA or gDNA used as material had been derived from T cells, B-cell-depleted T cells, or PBMCs.

Profiling relied on immunoSEQ multiplex PCR, and the TCRdb table lists in-frame clones only, not all of them. The sample yields roughly 380,000 clones, about 85% seen once. V was pared by 0 bases and J by 1 base, with 6 bases between. In germline, CDR1 is LNHDA, CDR2 SQIVND (reference sequence). The CDR3 is 14 residues long. The rearrangement links TRBV19 to TRBJ2-5; D is possibly TRBD2 (5 bases). This TCR derives from a young woman with acute or convalescent COVID-19. The sequencing sample was made of peripheral blood. As DNA, the CDR3 is TGTGCCAGTAGTATAGAGGGAGTCCAAGAGACCCAGTACTTC. It encodes CASSIEGVQETQYF.